Presented here are 27 T cell receptor beta chains from one specimen sequenced in a study of T cells in women clearing cervical HPV infection. The table came from immunoSEQ multiplex PCR; TCRdb's copy has only in-frame clones and leaves some out. Here the sample table reports 15,000 to 20,000 clones. Input material: blood buffy coat. The receptors here all came from a woman aged 18 to 75 with a cervical HPV16 infection that either progressed to CIN3+ or cleared (not recorded which).

CDR3 in amino acids: CASSQEEDAGFSGNTIYF. The sequenced CDR3 bases are TGCGCCAGCAGCCAAGAAGAAGATGCGGGATTCTCTGGAAACACC. The chain couples TRBV4-1 to TRBJ1-3; no reliable D call. The read ends 3 residues shy of where the CDR3 ends; the end is completed using the germline J gene. Germline V gives CDR1 MGHRA, CDR2 YSYEKL. Between the trimmed V and J ends, which lost 0 bases and 0 bases, there was a span of 15 bases. The CDR3 is made up of 18 amino acids.

Worth noting for this clone: The read halts 3 residues ahead of the CDR3 end, with the missing end drawn from the germline J gene. This chain links TRBV10-3 with TRBJ1-1; D ambiguous. Germline V gene sequence: CDR1 ENHRY, CDR2 SYGVKD. With 5 bases removed from V and 1 base from J, the gap between germline ends came to 11 bases. The CDR3 extends over 14 amino acids. CDR3 in amino acids: CAISKDTQNTEAFF. Partial CDR3 DNA: TGTGCCATCAGTAAAGACACTCAGAACACTGAA.

On this clone itself: The read comes to an end 3 residues before the CDR3 does, leaving the germline J gene to fill in the end. The chain has TRBV7-9 and TRBJ2-1, with 8 bases lining up with TRBD1. Germline V gene data show CDR1 as SEHNR and CDR2 as FQNEAQ (reference sequence). The V and J ends lost 5 bases and 9 bases, in that order; junction bases with no gene match: 9. The length of the CDR3 is 14 residues. The CDR3 bases that were read are TGTGCCAGCAGCACTTTCCAGGGGGCAGGTGAG. Its translation: CASSTFQGAGE. The entire CDR3 protein is CASSTFQGAGEQFF.

Concerning this clone: The read ends 3 residues early relative to the CDR3; the germline J gene fills the gap. The V and J genes are TRBV19 and TRBJ2-2; TRBD1 agrees at 10 bases. Trimming at V came to 3 bases and at J to 5 bases, leaving 9 bases not matched to a gene. Germline assignment: CDR1 LNHDA and CDR2 SQIVND (reference sequence). The CDR3 runs 17 residues. CDR3 bases read: TGTGCCAGTAGTATCGGGGACAGGGGTTCTTGGACCGGGGAG. This sequence encodes CASSIGDRGSWTGE. Given in full, the CDR3 is CASSIGDRGSWTGELFF.

Note on this clone: The read is 3 residues too short to cover the CDR3 end, so that end is filled in from the germline J gene. This chain joins TRBV5-3 and TRBJ2-7; 10 bases fit TRBD1. TRBV5-3 is sorted into the ORF group, with uncertain function. J gave up 4 bases and V 5 bases, and 6 bases lay outside the gene matches. The CDR3 has 14 amino acids. CDR3 DNA (partial): TGTGCCAGAAGGGCCGGGACAGGGGTGTACGAG. Protein product: CARRAGTGVYE. The entire CDR3 sequence reads CARRAGTGVYEQYF.

With regard to this clone: The read comes to an end 3 residues before the CDR3 does, leaving the germline J gene to fill in the end. The V call is TRBV13, the J call TRBJ1-2, with 10 nucleotides matching TRBD1. With V trimmed by 2 bases and J by 4 bases, 16 bases remained unmatched. The germline gives CDR1 PRHDT, CDR2 FYEKMQ (reference sequence). This CDR3 is built from 19 residues. CDR3: CASSLWGQGRYLASYGYTF. The sequenced CDR3 bases are TGTGCCAGCAGCTTATGGGGACAGGGGCGCTACCTTGCTTCCTATGGC.

In the case of this clone: From the germline J gene comes the end of the CDR3, since the read stops 3 residues before it. The chain joins TRBV14 to TRBJ2-4; D remains unclear. The V gene lost 4 bases and the J gene lost 0 bases, with 13 bases spanning the gap. Germline lookup yields CDR1 SGHDN and CDR2 FVKESK. CDR3 length: 16 residues. The sequenced part of the CDR3 DNA is TGTGCCAGCAGCCCGTCCCGAGGTATAGCCAAAAACATT. Its translation is CASSPSRGIAKNI. The entire CDR3 is CASSPSRGIAKNIQYF. Supplemented by reference TRBV14 and TRBJ2-4, the full variable domain reads EAGVTQFPSHSVIEKGQTVTLRCDPISGHDNLYWYRRVMGKEIKFLLHFVKESKQDESGMPNNRFLAERTGGTYSTLKVQPAELEDSGVYFCASSPSRGIAKNIQYFGAGTRLSVL.

The chain's CDR3 is CASSATGGVSAKNIQYF. Incomplete CDR3 DNA: TGTGCCAGTAGTGCGACAGGGGGGGTTTCGGCCAAAAACATT. The chain combines TRBV19 with TRBJ2-4, with 9 bases fitting TRBD1. The read halts 3 residues ahead of the CDR3 end, with the missing end drawn from the germline J gene. The CDR3 sequence is 17 residues long. Looked up from germline, CDR1 is LNHDA and CDR2 is SQIVND (reference sequence). J lost 1 base, V lost 5 bases, and 9 bases had no gene match. Drawing the rest from reference TRBV19 and TRBJ2-4, the complete variable domain is DGGITQSPKYLFRKEGQNVTLSCEQNLNHDAMYWYRQDPGQGLRLIYYSQIVNDFQKGDIAEGYSVSREKKESFPLTVTSAQKNPTAFYLCASSATGGVSAKNIQYFGAGTRLSVL.

On this clone itself: The CDR3 goes on 3 residues after the read ends, and that part is filled in from the germline J gene. This chain uses TRBV7-9 with TRBJ2-1, with D tentatively TRBD2 (7 bases). The CDR3 is 15 amino acids. Germline CDR1 and CDR2: SEHNR and FQNEAQ (reference sequence). Trimming stripped 5 bases from V and 8 bases from J, with 19 bases between. The part of the CDR3 DNA that was read is TGTGCCAGCAGCCCCGCCCCGGGGGGCCGGGATGAG. This encodes CASSPAPGGRDE. The CDR3 in full is CASSPAPGGRDEQFF.

Notes on this clone: The read terminates 3 residues ahead of where the CDR3 ends, so the germline J gene completes it. This chain joins TRBV2 and TRBJ2-6; no firm D call. Germline CDR1 is SNHLY and CDR2 is FYNNEI. V shed 6 bases and J shed 0 bases, with 6 bases lying between them. The CDR3 contains 14 residues. The CDR3 here is CASSPVSGANVLTF. The CDR3 bases that were read are TGTGCCAGCAGCCCAGTCTCTGGGGCCAACGTC.

As to this clone: The read finishes 3 residues shy of the CDR3 end, and the germline J gene is used to complete it. V is TRBV30 and J is TRBJ1-2; no firm D call. Germline V gene data show CDR1 as GTSNPN and CDR2 as SVGIG (reference sequence). CDR3 size: 12 residues. The ends were cut back, 8 bases at V and 5 bases at J, with 15 bases in the middle. The sequenced CDR3 bases are TGTGCCGGGCAGCAGGAGAAATATGGC. It encodes CAGQQEKYG. The whole CDR3 is CAGQQEKYGYTF.

As for this clone: The read halts 3 residues ahead of the CDR3 end, with the missing end drawn from the germline J gene. The genes are TRBV20-1 and TRBJ2-4; 9 nucleotides align to TRBD2. CDR1 and CDR2 from the germline V gene are DFQATT and SNEGSKA (reference sequence). The CDR3 runs 13 residues. Trimming took 5 bases from V and 3 from J; bases not matched to a gene: 2. The sequenced part of the CDR3 DNA is TGCAGTGCTCAACTAGCGGGCAAAAACATT. This translates into CSAQLAGKNI. The whole CDR3 protein reads CSAQLAGKNIQYF.

A word on this clone: The read falls 3 residues short of the CDR3 end, and the missing part is taken from the germline J gene. The chain couples TRBV7-9 to TRBJ2-3; D remains ambiguous. This CDR3 comprises 12 residues. Germline V gene data show CDR1 as SEHNR and CDR2 as FQNEAQ (reference sequence). V lost 3 bases to trimming and J lost 4 bases, with 5 bases between them. The CDR3 sequence: CASSLYPDTQYF. The CDR3 DNA, read in part, is TGTGCCAGCAGCTTGTATCCAGATACG.

The sequenced CDR3 bases are TGTGCCAGCAAAAAAGGCGGGGGGAACCCCAATGAG. Amino acid sequence: CASKKGGGNPNE. The whole CDR3 sequence reads CASKKGGGNPNEQFF. The chain is built from TRBV11-3 and TRBJ2-1; TRBD2 matches 8 bases. The CDR3 is cut off 3 residues early in the read; its end comes from the germline J gene. CDR1 SGHNT and CDR2 YENEEA come from the germline V gene. Trimming removed 7 bases from V and 6 bases from J; junction bases left unmatched: 11. CDR3 length equals 15 residues.

This clone counts as medium-sized by frequency. The CDR3 end lies 3 residues beyond the end of the read and is filled in from the germline J gene. This chain uses TRBV28 with TRBJ2-1; possible D gene TRBD2, 6 bases. The CDR3 is 16 residues long. Germline V CDR1 and CDR2: MDHEN, SYDVKM. V dropped 3 bases and J dropped 7 bases, with 19 bases sitting between them. The CDR3 bases that were read are TGTGCCAGCAGTTTCAGTTCGGGGAGGTTCGGGAATGAG. Its translation: CASSFSSGRFGNE. The CDR3 in full is CASSFSSGRFGNEQFF.

As regards this clone: The CDR3 end lies 3 residues beyond the end of the read and is filled in from the germline J gene. The chain recombines TRBV7-3 with TRBJ2-2, with D possibly matching TRBD2 (7 bases). The CDR3 has 15 amino acids. Germline CDR1 and CDR2: SGHTA and FQGTGA. The ends were cut back, 5 bases at V and 6 bases at J, with 16 bases in the middle. The chain's CDR3 is CASSEGGQGAGELFF. The CDR3 DNA, read in part, is TGTGCCAGCAGCGAGGGGGGGCAAGGAGCCGGGGAG.

In regard to this clone: The read finishes 3 residues shy of the CDR3 end, and the germline J gene is used to complete it. The gene calls are TRBV5-6 and TRBJ1-4, with 9 bases lining up with TRBD1. CDR3 size: 14 residues. From germline, CDR1 is SGHDT and CDR2 YYEEEE. CDR3 sequence reads: CASSLGTGDSPLFF. The sequenced CDR3 bases are TGTGCCAGCAGCTTGGGGACAGGGGATTCACCA.

Incomplete CDR3 DNA: TGTGCCAGCTCACCACTTACAGGGTCAGATACG. Amino acids: CASSPLTGSDT. The full CDR3 is CASSPLTGSDTQYF. This chain uses TRBV18 with TRBJ2-3; D is possibly TRBD1 (6 bases). Read coverage stops 3 residues before the CDR3 terminus; the germline J gene supplies the remainder. Germline CDR1 KGHSH, CDR2 LQKENI. This CDR3 comprises 14 residues. Trimming left V 1 base short and J 4 bases short, with 9 bases between.

In regard to this clone: The sequenced fragment ends 3 residues before the CDR3 boundary, so the rest is inferred from the germline J gene. The rearrangement uses TRBV19 and TRBJ2-5, with 16 bases matching TRBD2. Germline-derived CDR1 and CDR2 are LNHDA and SQIVND (reference sequence). This CDR3 comprises 14 residues. The DNA read from the CDR3 is TGTGCCACCGGGACTAGCGGGGGGGGAGGTACC. Its protein product is CATGTSGGGGT. The CDR3 in its entirety is CATGTSGGGGTQYF.

Of note for this clone: The read halts 3 residues ahead of the CDR3 end, with the missing end drawn from the germline J gene. The chain carries TRBV30 and TRBJ1-2, with unresolved D. CDR3 length equals 18 residues. Per the germline V gene, CDR1 is GTSNPN and CDR2 is SVGIG (reference sequence). The covered CDR3 bases are TGTGCCTGGAGTGTACTTAACAGCGGGCCCAGCTCCTACAATGAC. Protein: CAWSVLNSGPSSYND. The CDR3 as a whole reads CAWSVLNSGPSSYNDYTF.

Turning to this clone: The CDR3 goes on 3 residues after the read ends, and that part is filled in from the germline J gene. The chain links TRBV20-1 to TRBJ2-5; maybe TRBD1 (5 bases). Per the germline V gene, CDR1 is DFQATT and CDR2 is SNEGSKA (reference sequence). The CDR3 runs to 15 residues. V lost 6 bases and J lost 5, with 22 bases in between. The CDR3 reads CSAAQKEGVLETQYF. The CDR3 DNA, read in part, is TGCAGTGCGGCTCAGAAAGAAGGGGTCCTGGAGACC.

As to this clone: The observed sequence ends 3 residues before the CDR3 terminus, with the missing tail filled in from the germline J gene. This chain connects TRBV19 to TRBJ2-5; 8 nucleotides match TRBD1. There are 16 residues in the CDR3. Germline trimming cut 1 base from V and 3 bases from J; bases unmatched to any gene: 7. Germline-derived CDR1 and CDR2 are LNHDA and SQIVND (reference sequence). The DNA read from the CDR3 is TGTGCCAGTAGTATAGCCCGGACAGGGACGAAAGAGACC. It specifies CASSIARTGTKET. The whole CDR3 region reads CASSIARTGTKETQYF.

On this clone: The read halts 3 residues ahead of the CDR3 end, with the missing end drawn from the germline J gene. The V gene is TRBV20-1, the J gene TRBJ2-5; a weak D match, TRBD1 (6 bases). CDR1 and CDR2 (germline): DFQATT, SNEGSKA (reference sequence). The CDR3 sequence is 14 residues long. Trimming cost V 4 bases and J 5 bases, with 17 bases left between them. The sequenced CDR3 bases are TGCAGTGCTACCTTTAGAACAGGGCGGGAGACC. It translates to CSATFRTGRET. The full CDR3 protein is CSATFRTGRETQYF.

Concerning this clone itself: The CDR3 extends 3 residues past the end of the read, so its final part is completed from the germline J gene. The chain uses TRBV7-7 and TRBJ2-1, with 7 bases lining up with TRBD1. CDR1 and CDR2 from the germline V gene are SSHAT and FNYEAQ (reference sequence). The CDR3 loop spans 17 amino acids. The ends lost 5 bases at V and 2 bases at J; junction bases unmatched: 12. CDR3 DNA, as far as it was read: TGTGCCAGCAGCGTCTATACCGGGACAGCGGCCTACAATGAG. Amino acids: CASSVYTGTAAYNE. The whole CDR3 sequence reads CASSVYTGTAAYNEQFF.

Comments on this clone: The read ends 3 residues early relative to the CDR3; the germline J gene fills the gap. This chain connects TRBV5-5 to TRBJ2-5; D is possibly TRBD1 (6 bases). The length of the CDR3 is 15 residues. Trimming removed 0 bases at V and 1 base at J, with 10 bases between. CDR1 and CDR2 (germline): SGHKS, YYEKEE (reference sequence). CDR3 DNA (partial): TGTGCCAGCAGCTTGGTAGGACAGCTCCAAGAGACC. It yields the protein CASSLVGQLQET. The complete CDR3 protein is CASSLVGQLQETQYF.

To note about this clone: With the read ending 3 residues before the CDR3 end, the germline J gene is used to fill in that end. This chain joins TRBV6-1 and TRBJ2-2; D unresolved. V shed 2 bases and J shed 2 bases, with 9 bases lying between them. The CDR3 is 15 amino acids. Germline lookup yields CDR1 MNHNS and CDR2 SASEGT. CDR3 bases read: TGTGCCAGCAGTGAAACACAGCTAAACACCGGGGAG. Encoded protein: CASSETQLNTGE. The full CDR3 protein reads CASSETQLNTGELFF.

About this clone itself: The read terminates 3 residues ahead of where the CDR3 ends, so the germline J gene completes it. The rearrangement uses TRBV10-3 and TRBJ2-2; 8 positions agree with TRBD2. The CDR3 totals 15 residues. The J segment lost 4 bases and the V segment lost 0 bases, leaving 1 base of the junction unmatched. Germline-derived CDR1 and CDR2 are ENHRY and SYGVKD. CDR3 in amino acids: CAISESGLVTGELFF. The covered CDR3 bases are TGTGCCATCAGTGAGTCGGGACTAGTCACCGGGGAG.